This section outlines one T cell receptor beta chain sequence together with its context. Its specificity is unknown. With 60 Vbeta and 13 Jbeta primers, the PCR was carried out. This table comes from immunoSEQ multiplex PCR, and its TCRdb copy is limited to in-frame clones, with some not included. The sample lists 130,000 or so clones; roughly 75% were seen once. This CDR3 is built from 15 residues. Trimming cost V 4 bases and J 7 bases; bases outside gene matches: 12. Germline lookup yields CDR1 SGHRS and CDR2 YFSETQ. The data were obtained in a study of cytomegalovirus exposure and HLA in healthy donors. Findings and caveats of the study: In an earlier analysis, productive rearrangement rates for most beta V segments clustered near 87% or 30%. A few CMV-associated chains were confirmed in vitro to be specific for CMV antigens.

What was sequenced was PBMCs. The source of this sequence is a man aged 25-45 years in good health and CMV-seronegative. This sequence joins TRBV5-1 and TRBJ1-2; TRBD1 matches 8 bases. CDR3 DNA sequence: TGCGCCAGCAGCCCCCGCCCGGACAGGGAAGGTGGCTACACCTTC. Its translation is CASSPRPDREGGYTF.